This T cell receptor beta chain was obtained from a study of response to subunit inactivated influenza vaccine. Study results and caveats: That few new T cells are recruited by each seasonal influenza vaccination was the authors' suggestion.

Note on this clonotype: Its antigen is as yet unknown.

The germline gives CDR1 LGHNA, CDR2 YNFKEQ. V dropped 0 bases and J dropped 5 bases, with 10 bases sitting between them. The CDR3 spans 14 residues. TCRdb called the RT-PCR reads again in MiXCR, with one record for every CDR3 protein. The table lists about 530,000 distinct CDR3 sequences, 12% of them singletons. This TCR was sampled from a man aged 45 to 65 who received an inactivated influenza vaccine. The specimen was PBMCs from blood, collected on the day of vaccination. The gene calls are TRBV4-2 and TRBJ1-1; D remains ambiguous. CDR3 region: CASSQESAGTEAFF. The CDR3 DNA is TGTGCCAGCAGCCAAGAGTCAGCAGGTACTGAAGCTTTCTTT.